The 7 T cell receptor beta chains below come from one sample, sequenced in a study of identical twins. Via MiXCR, TCRdb re-called the 5' RACE reads, giving one row per CDR3 protein. The sample has about 890,000 distinct CDR3 sequences; more than 9% are singletons. These data were also filed under a second study, of yellow fever vaccine responses in identical twins.

The sequenced sample consisted of PBMCs. The receptor set was obtained from a woman younger than 30 in good health.

The chain recombines TRBV18 with TRBJ1-1; D ambiguous. V was clipped by 3 bases and J by 5 bases, with 10 bases between them. Germline V CDR1 and CDR2: KGHSH, LQKENI. The CDR3 has 13 amino acids. CDR3 sequence reads: CASSPELWTEAFF. The CDR3 DNA sequence: TGTGCCAGCTCACCGGAGCTGTGGACTGAAGCTTTCTTT.

The sample holds a few counts of this clonotype. V usage is TRBV11-2 and J usage is TRBJ2-1; 11 bases map to TRBD2. J was trimmed by 9 bases and V by 1 base; bases with no gene match: 5. The CDR3 extends over 15 amino acids. CDR1 and CDR2 (germline): SGHAT, FQNNGV. In nucleotides, the CDR3 is TGTGCCAGCAGCTTAGTGGGACTAGCGGAGGGTGAGCAGTTCTTC. Translating gives CASSLVGLAEGEQFF.

This clonotype has a handful of counts. CDR3 amino acids: CATSSGGHNEQFF. CDR3 sequence (DNA): TGTGCCACCAGCTCAGGCGGCCACAATGAGCAGTTCTTC. This chain links TRBV15 with TRBJ2-1, with D unclear. The CDR3 has 13 amino acids. V lost 5 bases and J 5 bases, leaving 10 bases between the germline ends. The germline CDR1 and CDR2 sequences are LNHNV and YYDKDF (reference sequence).

The J gene is TRBJ2-1, the V gene TRBV12-3 or TRBV12-4, with no clear D. The CDR3 has 16 amino acids. Trimming cost V 4 bases and J 9 bases, with 22 bases left between them. CDR3 in amino acids: CASSSAFGHSKGEQFF. The CDR3 region has the DNA TGTGCCAGCAGTTCTGCCTTCGGGCATTCCAAGGGTGAGCAGTTCTTC.

The chain combines TRBV2 with TRBJ2-3, with 9 bases aligning to TRBD2. Germline CDR1 and CDR2: SNHLY and FYNNEI. Trimming removed 10 bases from V and 6 bases from J; junction bases left unmatched: 11. This CDR3 has 14 residues. The CDR3: CATGREGLPDTQYF. As DNA, the CDR3 is TGTGCCACCGGGCGGGAGGGCCTTCCGGATACGCAGTATTTT.

The table lists this clonotype with a few counts. The gene calls are TRBV28 and TRBJ2-4; 9 nucleotides align to TRBD1. CDR1 is MDHEN, CDR2 SYDVKM, per germline. The trim removed 8 bases at V and 7 bases at J, leaving 9 bases unmatched. The CDR3 consists of 14 residues. The CDR3 nucleotides are TGTGCCAGCGCCCCGGGACAGGGCAAGAACATTCAGTACTTC. It yields the protein CASAPGQGKNIQYF. Full variable domain (rest looked up from reference TRBV28 and TRBJ2-4): DVKVTQSSRYLVKRTGEKVFLECVQDMDHENMFWYRQDPGLGLRLIYFSYDVKMKEKGDIPEGYSVSREKKERFSLILESASTNQTSMYLCASAPGQGKNIQYFGAGTRLSVL.

This clonotype was picked up a small number of times. The chain combines TRBV12-3 or TRBV12-4 with TRBJ2-1; D remains unclear. There are 16 residues in the CDR3. V gave up 3 bases and J gave up 0 bases, with 12 bases separating them. The CDR3 DNA follows: TGTGCCAGCAGTTTGGTCTTTTATAGCTCCTACAATGAGCAGTTCTTC. It is translated as CASSLVFYSSYNEQFF.